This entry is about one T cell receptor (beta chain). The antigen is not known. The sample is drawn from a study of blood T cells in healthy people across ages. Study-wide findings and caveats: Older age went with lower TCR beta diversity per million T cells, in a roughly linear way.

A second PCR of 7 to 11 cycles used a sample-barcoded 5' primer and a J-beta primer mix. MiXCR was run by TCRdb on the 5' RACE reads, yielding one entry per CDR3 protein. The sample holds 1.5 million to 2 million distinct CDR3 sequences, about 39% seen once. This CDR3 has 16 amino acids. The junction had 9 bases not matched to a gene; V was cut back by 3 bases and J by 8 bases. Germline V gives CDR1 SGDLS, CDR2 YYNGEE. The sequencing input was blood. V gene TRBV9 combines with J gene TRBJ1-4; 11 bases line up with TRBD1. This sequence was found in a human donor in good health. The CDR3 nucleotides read TGTGCCAGCAGCGCCGGAGGGTGGACAGGGGGCGAAAAACTGTTTTTT. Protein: CASSAGGWTGGEKLFF.